The 19 T cell receptor beta chains below were found in one sample sequenced in a study of monozygotic twins with cystic fibrosis. The protocol was immunoSEQ multiplex PCR, while the TCRdb copy is restricted to in-frame clones and leaves out a portion. In the table there are around 30,000 clones, over 80% of which are singletons. The sequenced sample was blood. The receptor source for this set is a girl aged 2 to 10 with cystic fibrosis.

The V call is TRBV29-1, the J call TRBJ2-7, with 7 nucleotides matching TRBD1. The CDR3 is made up of 14 amino acids. The V gene end was trimmed by 4 bases and the J gene end by 3 bases; junction bases not matched to a gene: 9. The germline CDR1 and CDR2 sequences are SQVTM and ANQGSEA. The CDR3 DNA sequence: TGCAGCGTTGGGGGGACAGCTTCAGGCTACGAGCAGTACTTC. Its protein is CSVGGTASGYEQYF.

This sequence joins TRBV10-3 and TRBJ2-7; TRBD1 matches at 9 bases. CDR1 is ENHRY and CDR2 is SYGVKD in the germline V gene. The CDR3 is made up of 14 amino acids. V gave up 11 bases and J gave up 5 bases; unmatched junction bases: 13. The CDR3 DNA follows: TGTGCCGTCGAACCGGGACAGGGAAGTCACGAGCAGTACTTC. Translation: CAVEPGQGSHEQYF.

The chain uses TRBV9 and TRBJ1-1; D is ambiguous. Trimming stripped 0 bases from V and 1 base from J, with 19 bases between. The CDR3 sequence is 18 residues long. The germline V gene encodes CDR1 SGDLS and CDR2 YYNGEE. The CDR3 loop reads CASSVASLTEEKNTEAFF. CDR3 in DNA: TGTGCCAGCAGCGTAGCTTCTTTGACCGAGGAAAAGAACACTGAAGCTTTCTTT. Complete variable domain (other parts from reference TRBV9 and TRBJ1-1): DSGVTQTPKHLITATGQRVTLRCSPRSGDLSVYWYQQSLDQGLQFLIQYYNGEERAKGNILERFSAQQFPDLHSELNLSSLELGDSALYFCASSVASLTEEKNTEAFFGQGTRLTVV.

V is TRBV4-1 and J is TRBJ1-1, with D possibly being TRBD1 (6 bases). CDR1 is MGHRA, CDR2 YSYEKL, per germline. The ends were cut back, 6 bases at V and 5 bases at J, with 16 bases in the middle. The CDR3 has 14 residues. CDR3 bases: TGCGCCAGCAGGGATACAGGGAGGGGAACTGAAGCTTTCTTT. Its protein is CASRDTGRGTEAFF.

The chain has TRBV12-1 and TRBJ2-1. TRBV12-1 is marked as a pseudogene. CDR3 length equals 13 residues. CDR3 DNA: TGTGCCAGCAGCTTTGATTCGGGGCCTGAGCAGTTCTTC. It is translated as CASSFDSGPEQFF.

Here the CDR3 reads CASSQDGGVDQPQHF. The CDR3 bases are TGCGCCAGCAGCCAAGATGGTGGGGTTGATCAGCCCCAGCATTTT. V is TRBV4-1 and J is TRBJ1-5; no clear D gene. Looked up from germline, CDR1 is MGHRA and CDR2 is YSYEKL. The CDR3 length is 15 residues. The V end lost 0 bases, the J end lost 5 bases, and 11 bases lay between the germline ends.

This clone has only a few counts. The chain recombines TRBV4-2 with TRBJ1-1; a possible D gene is TRBD1 (5 bases). V dropped 3 bases and J dropped 6 bases, with 17 bases sitting between them. This CDR3 is built from 15 residues. CDR1 and CDR2 (germline): LGHNA, YNFKEQ. In nucleotides, the CDR3 is TGTGCCAGCAGCCAGACGGGGGGAGGCGCGTCTGAAGCTTTCTTT. Translation gives CASSQTGGGASEAFF.

This clone was seen only once. The V and J genes are TRBV5-1 and TRBJ1-6; the D is unclear. CDR1 and CDR2 (germline): SGHRS, YFSETQ. CDR3 size: 13 residues. Trimming took 0 bases from V and 9 from J, leaving 7 bases between them. CDR3 in DNA: TGCGCCAGCAGCTTGGAGTTGTCTTCACCCCTCCACTTT. Amino acids: CASSLELSSPLHF.

V and J are TRBV27 and TRBJ1-1; 8 nucleotides align to TRBD1. Germline CDR1 is MNHEY and CDR2 is SMNVEV (reference sequence). The length of the CDR3 is 17 residues. The ends lost 5 bases at V and 5 bases at J; junction bases unmatched: 16. The CDR3 DNA reads TGTGCCAGCAGTGTGATGAATCCAGACAGGGGAAAGACTGAAGCTTTCTTT. Translating gives CASSVMNPDRGKTEAFF.

The rearrangement uses TRBV10-1 and TRBJ2-3; 13 nucleotides match TRBD2. Germline CDR1 is WNHNN and CDR2 is SYGVQD (reference sequence). J lost 2 bases, V lost 3 bases, and 8 bases had no gene match. The CDR3 sequence is 18 residues long. This CDR3 reads CASSDPGLAGPSTDTQYF. The CDR3 DNA reads TGCGCCAGCAGTGACCCGGGACTAGCGGGGCCTTCCACAGATACGCAGTATTTT.

The rearrangement links TRBV5-5 to TRBJ2-3, with 14 bases aligning to TRBD2. The CDR3 sequence is 18 residues long. Germline CDR1 and CDR2: SGHKS and YYEKEE (reference sequence). V lost 4 bases, J lost 8 bases, and 15 bases stayed unmatched. In DNA form, the CDR3 reads TGTGCCAGCAGCCCACCGGGACTAGCGGGAGTCACCGGGGGTACGCAGTATTTT. This gives the protein CASSPPGLAGVTGGTQYF.

This chain joins TRBV29-1 and TRBJ2-3; 7 bases match TRBD2. After removal of 7 bases from V and 6 bases from J, the junction contained 13 bases not matched to a gene. The CDR3 spans 14 residues. The V gene's germline CDR1 is SQVTM and CDR2 ANQGSEA. The CDR3 bases are TGCAGCGCCGACCCCGACTGGGGGGGGGATACGCAGTATTTT. It yields the protein CSADPDWGGDTQYF.

This chain links TRBV5-8 with TRBJ1-5, with a tentative D call TRBD1 (5 bases). Trimming pared 3 bases from V and 4 bases from J, leaving 14 bases between. The CDR3 covers 15 residues. The germline CDR1 and CDR2 sequences are SGHTS and YDEGEE. The CDR3 DNA reads TGTGCCAGCAGCTACGGGACGGGGGAAAATCAGCCCCAGCATTTT. Translated: CASSYGTGENQPQHF.

The table lists this clone with a count of one. This chain links TRBV18 with TRBJ2-3; possibly TRBD2 for D (5 bases). Germline CDR1 and CDR2: KGHSH and LQKENI. This CDR3 contains 13 residues. V lost 5 bases to trimming and J lost 6 bases, with 12 bases between them. CDR3 loop: CASSEGIFDTQYF. CDR3 nucleotide sequence: TGTGCCAGCTCAGAGGGAATTTTCGATACGCAGTATTTT.

This clone has a handful of counts. This chain uses TRBV9 with TRBJ2-3; D may correspond to TRBD1 or TRBD2 (5 bases each). The germline V gene encodes CDR1 SGDLS and CDR2 YYNGEE. V lost 4 bases, J lost 2 bases, and 14 bases lay in between. The CDR3 length is 15 residues. The CDR3 DNA follows: TGTGCCAGCAGCCGGGACGGTTCACCCACAGATACGCAGTATTTT. Protein: CASSRDGSPTDTQYF. Full variable domain (remainder filled in from reference TRBV9 and TRBJ2-3): DSGVTQTPKHLITATGQRVTLRCSPRSGDLSVYWYQQSLDQGLQFLIQYYNGEERAKGNILERFSAQQFPDLHSELNLSSLELGDSALYFCASSRDGSPTDTQYFGPGTRLTVL.

The V call is TRBV15, the J call TRBJ1-2; D is undetermined. The CDR3 sequence is 15 residues long. V lost 0 bases and J 4 bases, leaving 12 bases between the germline ends. Germline CDR1 and CDR2: LNHNV and YYDKDF (reference sequence). CDR3 bases: TGTGCCACCAGCAGAGATCAAGGGCTCGGCTATGGCTACACCTTC. It specifies CATSRDQGLGYGYTF.

This rearrangement joins TRBV5-1 to TRBJ1-5; D gene uncertain. V was shortened by 4 bases and J by 0 bases, with 11 bases between the two germline ends. The length of the CDR3 is 15 residues. Per germline, CDR1 SGHRS and CDR2 YFSETQ. The CDR3, as DNA: TGCGCCAGCAGCGAAGACGGATATAGCAATCAGCCCCAGCATTTT. Its translation is CASSEDGYSNQPQHF.

The chain combines TRBV2 with TRBJ1-2; D uncertain. Trimming cost V 3 bases and J 2 bases, with 4 bases left between them. The CDR3 runs 12 residues. Per the germline V gene, CDR1 is SNHLY and CDR2 is FYNNEI. CDR3 bases: TGTGCCAGCAGTGAGCTGAACTATGGCTACACCTTC. Translation gives CASSELNYGYTF.

V usage is TRBV25-1 and J usage is TRBJ1-2; weak D call: TRBD1 (5 bases). Germline values: CDR1 MGHDK, CDR2 SYGVNS. The CDR3 consists of 14 residues. With 2 bases removed from V and 4 bases from J, the gap between germline ends came to 11 bases. DNA of the CDR3: TGTGCCAGCAGTGAAGGACGGGGGATCTATGGCTACACCTTC. Its protein product is CASSEGRGIYGYTF.